The clone carrying this T cell receptor (beta chain) was found a few times. The conserved final phenylalanine or tryptophan is absent from the CDR3, which likely points to a read error. The CDR3 consists of 18 residues. With 0 bases removed from V and 1 base from J, the gap between germline ends came to 13 bases. Germline-derived CDR1 and CDR2 are MNHNS and SASEGT. Constant-region priming of around 500 ng total RNA yielded TCR beta cDNA. Generation of the TCR beta libraries relied on three nested multiplex PCR rounds using slightly modified ARM-PCR. Researchers ran the first two PCR rounds for about 11 cycles each with TRBV1-TRBV30 forward primers and a C-beta reverse primer. TCRdb re-called the multiplex PCR reads with MiXCR, one entry per CDR3 protein. The sample carries more than 75,000 distinct CDR3 sequences, 72% recorded once. Between roughly 17 and 31 mg of unsorted bulk tissue served as the source from which RNA and DNA were co-extracted.

This specimen comes from a study of tumor-infiltrating lymphocytes in primary liver carcinoma. Sequencing was done on a sample of liver tumor tissue from sampling region 1. Described subset: tumor region T1, superior pole. The source is a man aged 40-49 years with primary liver carcinoma and hepatitis B virus infection. The chain combines TRBV6-1 with TRBJ2-6; no clear D gene. CDR3 residues: CASSEARTEWSGANVLTI. CDR3 coding DNA: TGTGCCAGCAGTGAAGCTAGGACGGAATGGTCTGGGGCCAACGTCCTGACTATC.